What follows are 29 T cell receptor beta chains derived from one specimen sequenced in a study of vaccination effects on CD4 cells after COVID-19. The method was immunoSEQ multiplex PCR; TCRdb's version includes in-frame clones alone and lacks a portion of them. The sample consists of roughly 67,000 clones, about 79% of them appearing once. These TCRs are of unknown antigen specificity. Sequencing followed a ViraFEST assay step that expanded antigen-specific CD4+ T cells with viral peptide pools. An approximately 10-day culture period preceded the isolation of CD4+ T cells. All vaccine recipients tested negative for nucleocapsid antibodies and had never contracted SARS-CoV-2 infection. The starting material was CD4+ T cells from PBMCs cultured with SARS-CoV-2 spike peptides, obtained before COVID-19 vaccination. The source is a human donor who received a COVID-19 vaccine.

The chain carries TRBV5-1 and TRBJ1-1; D is perhaps TRBD1 (6 bases). The CDR3 covers 16 residues. Germline values: CDR1 SGHRS, CDR2 YFSETQ. The V end was cut by 0 bases, the J end by 0 bases, with 12 bases between. The CDR3 spells CASSLASTGMNTEAFF. The CDR3 region has the DNA TGCGCCAGCAGCTTGGCCTCGACAGGCATGAACACTGAAGCTTTCTTT.

The chain combines TRBV10-3 with TRBJ2-7, with D possibly matching TRBD2 (5 bases). CDR3 length: 12 residues. Germline V CDR1 and CDR2: ENHRY, SYGVKD. Between the trimmed V and J ends, which lost 11 bases and 5 bases, there was a span of 16 bases. DNA of the CDR3: TGTGCCCGGTGCGGAGCGGTCCACGAGCAGTACGTC. This sequence encodes CARCGAVHEQYV.

The V gene is TRBV5-6, the J gene TRBJ1-6; D is possibly TRBD1 (5 bases). The CDR3 contains 15 residues. Germline-derived CDR1 and CDR2 are SGHDT and YYEEEE. Trimming took 4 bases from V and 6 from J, leaving 14 bases between them. The CDR3 DNA is TGTGCCAGCAGCCCTAGACAGTCGACTAATTCACCCCTCCACTTT. It yields the protein CASSPRQSTNSPLHF.

The chain's CDR3 is CASSLGGTTNEKLFF. Written as DNA, the CDR3 is TGCGCCAGCAGCTTGGGGGGTACAACTAATGAAAAACTGTTTTTT. The chain uses TRBV5-1 and TRBJ1-4; no clear D gene. This CDR3 has 15 amino acids. The V gene's germline CDR1 is SGHRS and CDR2 YFSETQ. Between the trimmed V and J ends, which lost 0 bases and 0 bases, there was a span of 6 bases.

The chain joins TRBV6-5 to TRBJ2-6; D unresolved. This CDR3 is 16 amino acids long. V gave up 3 bases and J gave up 0 bases, with 9 bases separating them. CDR1 is MNHEY, CDR2 SVGAGI, per germline. The CDR3 coding sequence is TGTGCCAGCAGTTATGAGGCCCCCTCTGGGGCCAACGTCCTGACTTTC. Its translation: CASSYEAPSGANVLTF.

V and J are TRBV5-1 and TRBJ2-1, with TRBD2 matching over 11 bases. CDR3 size: 15 residues. Unmatched junction bases numbered 2, after V lost 2 bases and J lost 4 bases. In germline, CDR1 is SGHRS, CDR2 YFSETQ. The CDR3 is CASSLTSGGYNEQFF. CDR3 in DNA: TGCGCCAGCAGCTTAACTAGCGGGGGATACAATGAGCAGTTCTTC.

This chain connects TRBV19 to TRBJ2-3; 8 bases match TRBD1. The CDR3 has 14 amino acids. Germline-derived CDR1 and CDR2 are LNHDA and SQIVND (reference sequence). With V trimmed by 7 bases and J by 4 bases, 7 bases remained unmatched. The chain's CDR3 is CASTDRGRADTQYF. The CDR3 DNA follows: TGTGCCAGTACAGACAGGGGAAGGGCAGATACGCAGTATTTT.

This clone was found once. V and J are TRBV2 and TRBJ2-5, with TRBD1 matching over 9 bases. The CDR3 consists of 15 residues. Per the germline V gene, CDR1 is SNHLY and CDR2 is FYNNEI. Trimming removed 9 bases from V and 5 bases from J; junction bases left unmatched: 13. CDR3 sequence (DNA): TGTGCCAGTACCCCTACAGGGGGCGGTTGGGAGACCCAGTACTTC. It yields the protein CASTPTGGGWETQYF.

The V and J genes are TRBV18 and TRBJ2-7; a possible D gene is TRBD1 (5 bases). Germline V gene data show CDR1 as KGHSH and CDR2 as LQKENI. The germline V and J ends were trimmed by 1 base and 3 bases, with 16 bases remaining between them. CDR3 length: 16 amino acids. The chain's CDR3 is CASSPQGRTAGYEQYV. In nucleotides, the CDR3 is TGTGCCAGCTCACCACAGGGGCGGACGGCCGGCTACGAGCAGTACGTC.

The chain couples TRBV10-1 to TRBJ1-6; the D gene is possibly TRBD1 (6 bases). Deletions cut 4 bases from V and 7 bases from J, with 14 bases between. Germline assignment: CDR1 WNHNN and CDR2 SYGVQD (reference sequence). The CDR3 loop spans 15 amino acids. CDR3 sequence (DNA): TGCGCCAGCAGTGGTTCCGGGGGCTGGAATTCACCCCTCCACTTT. Translated: CASSGSGGWNSPLHF.

V is TRBV9 and J is TRBJ1-3, with D unclear. CDR1 and CDR2 from the germline V gene are SGDLS and YYNGEE. The CDR3 has 12 amino acids. V lost 4 bases to trimming and J lost 8 bases, with 10 bases between them. The CDR3 DNA reads as TGTGCCAGCAGCCGAGAGGTGGACACCATATATTTT. Translated: CASSREVDTIYF. The full variable domain, its missing parts supplied by reference TRBV9 and TRBJ1-3, is DSGVTQTPKHLITATGQRVTLRCSPRSGDLSVYWYQQSLDQGLQFLIQYYNGEERAKGNILERFSAQQFPDLHSELNLSSLELGDSALYFCASSREVDTIYFGEGSWLTVV.

This clone was recorded once. The CDR3 DNA follows: TGCAGTGGTTACAGTTACGGCTACACCTTC. As protein: CSGYSYGYTF. The V gene is TRBV20-1, the J gene TRBJ1-2, with D hard to call. The germline V gene encodes CDR1 DFQATT and CDR2 SNEGSKA (reference sequence). The CDR3 is 10 amino acids. V was clipped by 7 bases and J by 8 bases, with 11 bases between them.

This clone was observed a single time. The chain is built from TRBV19 and TRBJ2-1; TRBD2 matches 7 bases. Germline trimming cut 3 bases from V and 2 bases from J; bases unmatched to any gene: 4. Germline V gene lookup returns CDR1 LNHDA and CDR2 SQIVND (reference sequence). CDR3 size: 15 residues. CDR3 protein: CASSIGTTPYNEQFF. CDR3 nucleotide sequence: TGTGCCAGTAGTATCGGGACTACCCCCTACAATGAGCAGTTCTTC. The whole variable domain, remainder taken from reference TRBV19 and TRBJ2-1, is DGGITQSPKYLFRKEGQNVTLSCEQNLNHDAMYWYRQDPGQGLRLIYYSQIVNDFQKGDIAEGYSVSREKKESFPLTVTSAQKNPTAFYLCASSIGTTPYNEQFFGPGTRLTVL.

This chain joins TRBV9 and TRBJ2-3; 12 bases match TRBD2. The V gene end was trimmed by 0 bases and the J gene end by 3 bases; junction bases not matched to a gene: 8. Looked up from germline, CDR1 is SGDLS and CDR2 is YYNGEE. CDR3 size: 18 residues. Written as DNA, the CDR3 is TGTGCCAGCAGCGTAGGGGCTAGCGGGGGGGCCGAGACAGATACGCAGTATTTT. This encodes CASSVGASGGAETDTQYF. Complete variable domain (other parts from reference TRBV9 and TRBJ2-3): DSGVTQTPKHLITATGQRVTLRCSPRSGDLSVYWYQQSLDQGLQFLIQYYNGEERAKGNILERFSAQQFPDLHSELNLSSLELGDSALYFCASSVGASGGAETDTQYFGPGTRLTVL.

The gene calls are TRBV27 and TRBJ2-7, with D perhaps matching TRBD2 (6 bases). The V end was cut by 8 bases, the J end by 6 bases, with 14 bases between. This CDR3 is built from 12 residues. The V gene's germline CDR1 is MNHEY and CDR2 SMNVEV (reference sequence). The CDR3 sequence: CASFRGFSEQYV. As DNA, the CDR3 is TGTGCCAGCTTTCGGGGGTTTAGCGAGCAGTACGTC.

The chain is built from TRBV2 and TRBJ1-3; a possible D gene is TRBD1 (5 bases). Germline values: CDR1 SNHLY, CDR2 FYNNEI. Trimming took 6 bases from V and 2 from J, leaving 11 bases between them. The CDR3 has 14 amino acids. CDR3: CASSRGGPGNTIYF. DNA of the CDR3: TGTGCCAGCAGCCGGGGGGGACCTGGAAACACCATATATTTT.

The chain is built from TRBV19 and TRBJ1-4, with D possibly being TRBD1 (5 bases). The CDR3 covers 16 residues. V gave up 5 bases and J gave up 0 bases, with 13 bases separating them. In germline, CDR1 is LNHDA, CDR2 SQIVND (reference sequence). The CDR3 DNA is TGTGCCAGTAGTTCGACAGTCTTTGCAACTAATGAAAAACTGTTTTTT. It encodes CASSSTVFATNEKLFF. Full variable domain (remainder filled in from reference TRBV19 and TRBJ1-4): DGGITQSPKYLFRKEGQNVTLSCEQNLNHDAMYWYRQDPGQGLRLIYYSQIVNDFQKGDIAEGYSVSREKKESFPLTVTSAQKNPTAFYLCASSSTVFATNEKLFFGSGTQLSVL.

The chain has TRBV5-1 and TRBJ1-6, with no clear D. The CDR3 sequence is 16 residues long. Trimming shortened V by 0 bases and J by 7 bases, and 14 bases separated the two germline ends. Germline V gives CDR1 SGHRS, CDR2 YFSETQ. This CDR3 is CASSLAPSNGNSPLHF. The CDR3, as DNA: TGCGCCAGCAGCTTGGCGCCATCCAACGGGAATTCACCCCTCCACTTT.

This rearrangement joins TRBV24-1 to TRBJ2-1, with unresolved D. Trimming shortened V by 4 bases and J by 12 bases, and 18 bases separated the two germline ends. Germline loops: CDR1 KGHDR, CDR2 SFDVKD. This CDR3 spans 14 amino acids. The CDR3 loop reads CATSDPKTRSPQFF. The CDR3 DNA sequence: TGTGCCACCAGTGACCCTAAGACACGGTCGCCGCAGTTCTTC.

This clone occurred a few times. This chain uses TRBV27 with TRBJ1-6, with a possible D match to TRBD1 (5 bases). V was cut by 9 bases and J by 7 bases, with 10 bases left in between. Per germline, CDR1 MNHEY and CDR2 SMNVEV (reference sequence). This CDR3 has 12 residues. For the CDR3, the DNA is TGTGCCAGTTCCAGGGACAATTCACCCCTCCACTTT. It codes for CASSRDNSPLHF.

The chain uses TRBV18 and TRBJ2-4; 7 bases fit TRBD1. The V segment lost 6 bases and the J segment 5 bases; nucleotides outside the gene matches: 7. Looked up from germline, CDR1 is KGHSH and CDR2 is LQKENI. The CDR3 contains 14 residues. Written as DNA, the CDR3 is TGTGCCAGCTCGTCGGGACAGTTAGAAAACATTCAGTACTTC. It specifies CASSSGQLENIQYF.

This sequence joins TRBV4-2 and TRBJ2-5; 8 positions match TRBD2. J was trimmed by 5 bases and V by 1 base; bases with no gene match: 18. CDR1 is LGHNA and CDR2 is YNFKEQ in the germline V gene. The CDR3 extends over 19 amino acids. This chain's CDR3 is CASSQAGGAGLFSWETQYF. The DNA of the CDR3 is TGTGCCAGCAGCCAAGCCGGGGGGGCCGGTTTATTCTCGTGGGAGACCCAGTACTTC.

The chain joins TRBV6-5 to TRBJ2-7, with D maybe TRBD1 (7 bases). Trimming took off 6 bases at V and 2 bases at J, with 14 bases between the two ends. There are 14 residues in the CDR3. Germline-derived CDR1 and CDR2 are MNHEY and SVGAGI. The CDR3 here is CASRVTGEAYEQYV. Written as DNA, the CDR3 is TGTGCCAGCAGGGTTACAGGGGAGGCCTACGAGCAGTACGTC.

This clone was observed a few times. J is TRBJ1-5 and V is TRBV10-1, with a tentative D call TRBD1 (5 bases). Trimming pared 3 bases from V and 3 bases from J, leaving 9 bases between. There are 14 residues in the CDR3. CDR1 and CDR2 from the germline V gene are WNHNN and SYGVQD (reference sequence). The CDR3 coding sequence is TGCGCCAGCAGTGACGAGGGGTCCAATCAGCCCCAGCATTTT. Translation gives CASSDEGSNQPQHF.

The rearrangement links TRBV5-1 to TRBJ2-7; a possible D gene is TRBD2 (6 bases). Germline V gene sequence: CDR1 SGHRS, CDR2 YFSETQ. The CDR3 covers 14 residues. Trimming left V 4 bases short and J 5 bases short, with 16 bases between. The CDR3 coding sequence is TGCGCCAGCAGCCATGGGGACTCGGGAGACGAGCAGTACGTC. Translation gives CASSHGDSGDEQYV.

CDR3 loop: CAASPDGKPSSPLHF. As DNA, the CDR3 is TGTGCCGCGTCGCCGGACGGTAAACCTTCTTCACCCCTCCACTTT. The J gene is TRBJ1-6, the V gene TRBV15, with no clear D. V gave up 11 bases and J gave up 9 bases, with 23 bases separating them. CDR3 length: 15 residues. Germline V CDR1 and CDR2: LNHNV, YYDKDF (reference sequence).

Notes on this clone: Other DNA sequences in this specimen translate into the identical CDR3. V usage is TRBV18 and J usage is TRBJ2-2, with no clear D. This CDR3 contains 13 residues. V dropped 3 bases and J dropped 2 bases, with 4 bases sitting between them. Germline V gene sequence: CDR1 KGHSH, CDR2 LQKENI. CDR3 DNA sequence: TGTGCCAGCTCACCCTCAAACACCGGGGAGCTGTTTTTT. Protein product: CASSPSNTGELFF.

The CDR3 coding sequence is TGTGCCAGCAGTTCTCGGACAGGGGGATACGAGCAGTACGTC. Its protein product is CASSSRTGGYEQYV. The V gene is TRBV6-5, the J gene TRBJ2-7, with TRBD1 matching 10 bases. The CDR3 runs to 14 residues. The germline V gene has CDR1 MNHEY and CDR2 SVGAGI. The V gene end was trimmed by 4 bases and the J gene end by 4 bases; junction bases not matched to a gene: 4.

The gene calls are TRBV18 and TRBJ2-5; 11 bases agree with TRBD2. Germline assignment: CDR1 KGHSH and CDR2 LQKENI. The CDR3 is made up of 15 amino acids. V trimming: 6 bases; J trimming: 5 bases; junction bases outside the gene matches: 8. The CDR3: CASSQASGGMETQYF. CDR3 sequence (DNA): TGTGCCAGCTCGCAAGCTAGCGGGGGGATGGAGACCCAGTACTTC.